A selection of T cell receptor beta chains follows, all from one sample in a study of radiation and T cells in renal cell carcinoma. The assay was immunoSEQ multiplex PCR, and TCRdb's table has in-frame clones only and misses some. The sample holds around 94,000 clones, around 88% seen once. This specimen consisted of blood, obtained from a patient whose treatment included radiotherapy and nephrectomy. These receptors came from a man between 50 and 59 years old with renal cell carcinoma. Both conserved end residues are part of each CDR3. Each record gives: J gene, V gene, CDR3 protein.

J gene: TRBJ2-5; V gene: TRBV5-4; CDR3 protein: CASSFKLTPGHLQETQYF
J gene: TRBJ2-3; V gene: TRBV30; CDR3 protein: CAWGGQGTDTQYF
J gene: TRBJ1-4; V gene: TRBV19; CDR3 protein: CASSDSGATNEKLFF
J gene: TRBJ2-7; V gene: TRBV4-3; CDR3 protein: CASSQATTTYEQYF
J gene: TRBJ2-5; V gene: TRBV5-1; CDR3 protein: CASSRGQGAETQYF
J gene: TRBJ2-7; V gene: TRBV10-1; CDR3 protein: CASSETVTAGGPGEQYF
J gene: TRBJ2-3; V gene: TRBV5-1; CDR3 protein: CASRPPGRESTDTQYF
J gene: TRBJ2-1; V gene: TRBV9; CDR3 protein: CASNAGDRQDEQFF
J gene: TRBJ2-3; V gene: TRBV27; CDR3 protein: CASSWRGDTQYF
J gene: TRBJ1-1; V gene: TRBV5-3; CDR3 protein: CARSPVSEAFF
J gene: TRBJ1-6; V gene: TRBV7-2; CDR3 protein: CASSPPLGALHF
J gene: TRBJ2-3; V gene: TRBV19; CDR3 protein: CASSIESWSVAGPTDTQYF
J gene: TRBJ2-5; V gene: TRBV19; CDR3 protein: CASSIQGFQETQYF
J gene: TRBJ1-1; V gene: TRBV30; CDR3 protein: CAWSRTDRANTEAFF
J gene: TRBJ2-7; V gene: TRBV2; CDR3 protein: CASSEGGLAGVHEQYF
J gene: TRBJ2-7; V gene: TRBV9; CDR3 protein: CASSANREAGGYEQYF
J gene: TRBJ2-7; V gene: TRBV5-5; CDR3 protein: CASSLGSNSYEQYF
J gene: TRBJ1-5; V gene: TRBV9; CDR3 protein: CASSVGNSNQPQHF
J gene: TRBJ2-7; V gene: TRBV7-9; CDR3 protein: CASSGGNEQYF
J gene: TRBJ2-5; V gene: TRBV5-1; CDR3 protein: CASSSSGTLETQYF
J gene: TRBJ2-1; V gene: TRBV6-5; CDR3 protein: CASSPDRRLFNEQFF
J gene: TRBJ2-7; V gene: TRBV7-6; CDR3 protein: CASSLSPGDLDEQYF
J gene: TRBJ1-1; V gene: TRBV21-1; CDR3 protein: CASSNWGDGDTEAFF
J gene: TRBJ1-1; V gene: TRBV27; CDR3 protein: CASSFDARTEAFF
J gene: TRBJ2-3; V gene: TRBV7-9; CDR3 protein: CASSLEGSPTDTQYF
J gene: TRBJ1-2; V gene: TRBV7-2; CDR3 protein: CASSLQGTYGYTF
J gene: TRBJ1-1; V gene: TRBV7-3; CDR3 protein: CASSPGGAGVTEAFF
J gene: TRBJ1-1; V gene: TRBV2; CDR3 protein: CASSAGGASGTEAFF
J gene: TRBJ1-1; V gene: TRBV12-5; CDR3 protein: CASGDYEAFF
J gene: TRBJ1-1; V gene: TRBV14; CDR3 protein: CASSQARGENTEAFF
J gene: TRBJ2-3; V gene: TRBV9; CDR3 protein: CASSVGGTDTQYF
J gene: TRBJ2-1; V gene: TRBV7-3; CDR3 protein: CASSSKRDTPYNEQFF
J gene: TRBJ2-7; V gene: TRBV6-5; CDR3 protein: CASSPQGIGEQYF
J gene: TRBJ1-5; V gene: TRBV27; CDR3 protein: CASSLKGGTGGFNQPQHF
J gene: TRBJ2-3; V gene: TRBV7-2; CDR3 protein: CASSFTGGNIDTQYF
J gene: TRBJ1-3; V gene: TRBV21-1; CDR3 protein: CASSKDRVISGNTIYF
J gene: TRBJ2-1; V gene: TRBV5-1; CDR3 protein: CASSPRRWDRVYNEQFF
J gene: TRBJ2-7; V gene: TRBV6-1; CDR3 protein: CASSQDPTDSSYEQYF
J gene: TRBJ2-5; V gene: TRBV7-2; CDR3 protein: CASSLGPGPSQETQYF
J gene: TRBJ1-1; V gene: TRBV6-1; CDR3 protein: CASNRQGTTEAFF
J gene: TRBJ2-3; V gene: TRBV10-1; CDR3 protein: CASRDADTQYF
J gene: TRBJ2-7; V gene: TRBV29-1; CDR3 protein: CSVVPGQGYEQYF
J gene: TRBJ2-3; V gene: TRBV9; CDR3 protein: CASSVGIGLAGGTDTQYF
J gene: TRBJ1-5; V gene: TRBV6-1; CDR3 protein: CASSVDTQSNQPQHF
J gene: TRBJ2-7; V gene: TRBV5-1; CDR3 protein: CASSLGGSREQYF
J gene: TRBJ1-3; V gene: TRBV27; CDR3 protein: CASSSTLKGNTIYF
J gene: TRBJ2-6; V gene: TRBV5-6; CDR3 protein: CASSSDSYSGANVLTF
J gene: TRBJ2-2; V gene: TRBV9; CDR3 protein: CASSPGTVPDTGELFF
J gene: TRBJ1-5; V gene: TRBV2; CDR3 protein: CASSGQAGNQPQHF
J gene: TRBJ1-6; V gene: TRBV6-5; CDR3 protein: CASSADRSQGSPLHF
J gene: TRBJ2-1; V gene: TRBV7-2; CDR3 protein: CASSLSTSGGYNEQFF
J gene: TRBJ1-1; V gene: TRBV6-1; CDR3 protein: CASSTQGAQGTEAFF
J gene: TRBJ2-1; V gene: TRBV28; CDR3 protein: CASSLGVIHYNEQFF
J gene: TRBJ2-1; V gene: TRBV27; CDR3 protein: CASSSDRSYNEQFF